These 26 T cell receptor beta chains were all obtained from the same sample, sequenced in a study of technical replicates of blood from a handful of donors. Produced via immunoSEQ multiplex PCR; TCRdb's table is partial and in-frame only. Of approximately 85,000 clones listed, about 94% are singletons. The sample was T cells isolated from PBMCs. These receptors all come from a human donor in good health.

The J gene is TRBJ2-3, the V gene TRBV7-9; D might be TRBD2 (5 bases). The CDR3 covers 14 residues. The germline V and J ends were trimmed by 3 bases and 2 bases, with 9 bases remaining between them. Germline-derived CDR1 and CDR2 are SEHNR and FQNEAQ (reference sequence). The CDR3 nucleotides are TGTGCCAGCAGCTTTACGGGGTCCACAGATACGCAGTATTTT. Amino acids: CASSFTGSTDTQYF.

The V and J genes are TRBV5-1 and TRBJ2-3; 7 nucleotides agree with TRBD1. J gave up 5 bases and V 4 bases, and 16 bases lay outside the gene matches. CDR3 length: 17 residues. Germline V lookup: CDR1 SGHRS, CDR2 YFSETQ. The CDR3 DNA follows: TGCGCCAGCAGCCTGACGCGACAGGGTGGTTCGGGAGATACGCAGTATTTT. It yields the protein CASSLTRQGGSGDTQYF.

The DNA of the CDR3 is TGTGCCTGGAGTGTATTGCGGGGGCGCCTCAGACCCTACGAGCAGTACTTC. It is translated as CAWSVLRGRLRPYEQYF. The chain is built from TRBV30 and TRBJ2-7; tentative D call: TRBD2 (7 bases). The germline gives CDR1 GTSNPN, CDR2 SVGIG (reference sequence). V was cut by 0 bases and J by 2 bases, with 20 bases left in between. The CDR3 is made up of 17 amino acids.

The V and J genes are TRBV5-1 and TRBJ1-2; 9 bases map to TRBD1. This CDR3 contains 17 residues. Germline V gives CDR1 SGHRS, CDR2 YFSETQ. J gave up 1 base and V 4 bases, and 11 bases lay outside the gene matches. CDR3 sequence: CASSPWDREKNNYGYTF. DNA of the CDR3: TGCGCCAGCAGCCCATGGGACAGGGAGAAAAATAACTATGGCTACACCTTC.

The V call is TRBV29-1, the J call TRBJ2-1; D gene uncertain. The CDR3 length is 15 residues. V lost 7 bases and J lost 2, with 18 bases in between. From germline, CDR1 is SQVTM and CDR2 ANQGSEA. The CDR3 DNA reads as TGCAGCGCTCCATTACTAAAGTCGCCCTACAATGAGCAGTTCTTC. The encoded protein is CSAPLLKSPYNEQFF.

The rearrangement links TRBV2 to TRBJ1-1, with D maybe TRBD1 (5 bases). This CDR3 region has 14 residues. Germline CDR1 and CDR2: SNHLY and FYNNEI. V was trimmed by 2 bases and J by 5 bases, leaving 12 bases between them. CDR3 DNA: TGTGCCAGCAGTGAACGTACAGGACGTACTGAAGCTTTCTTT. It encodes CASSERTGRTEAFF.

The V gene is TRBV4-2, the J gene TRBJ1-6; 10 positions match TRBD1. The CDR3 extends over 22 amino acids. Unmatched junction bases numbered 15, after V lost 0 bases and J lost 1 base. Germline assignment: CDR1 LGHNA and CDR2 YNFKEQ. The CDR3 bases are TGTGCCAGCAGCCAAGACGACCTTCCCGGGACAGGGGATTGGTCCTATAATTCACCCCTCCACTTT. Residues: CASSQDDLPGTGDWSYNSPLHF.

For the CDR3, the DNA is TGTGCCAGCAGCTTGAGGGACAGGGCCGTTCAGCCCCAGCATTTT. This encodes CASSLRDRAVQPQHF. The V and J genes are TRBV5-8 and TRBJ1-5, with 9 bases aligning to TRBD1. Per germline, CDR1 SGHTS and CDR2 YDEGEE. This CDR3 has 15 amino acids. With 1 base clipped from V and 6 bases from J, the junction kept 5 bases outside the gene matches. The full variable domain, with the rest looked up from reference TRBV5-8 and TRBJ1-5, is EAGVTQSPTHLIKTRGQQATLRCSPISGHTSVYWYQQALGLGLQFLLWYDEGEERNRGNFPPRFSGRQFPNYSSELNVNALELEDSALYLCASSLRDRAVQPQHFGDGTRLSIL.

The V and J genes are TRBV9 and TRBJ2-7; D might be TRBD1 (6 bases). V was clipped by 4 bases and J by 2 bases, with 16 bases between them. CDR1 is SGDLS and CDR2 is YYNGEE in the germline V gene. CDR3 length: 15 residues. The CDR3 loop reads CASSTATGQTYEQYF. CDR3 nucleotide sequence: TGTGCCAGCAGCACAGCGACAGGTCAGACCTACGAGCAGTACTTC.

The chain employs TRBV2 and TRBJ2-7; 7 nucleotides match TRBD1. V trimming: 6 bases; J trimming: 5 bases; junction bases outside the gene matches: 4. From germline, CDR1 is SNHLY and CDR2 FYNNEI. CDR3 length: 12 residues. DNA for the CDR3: TGTGCCAGCAGACGGGACAGCCACGAGCAGTACTTC. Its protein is CASRRDSHEQYF.

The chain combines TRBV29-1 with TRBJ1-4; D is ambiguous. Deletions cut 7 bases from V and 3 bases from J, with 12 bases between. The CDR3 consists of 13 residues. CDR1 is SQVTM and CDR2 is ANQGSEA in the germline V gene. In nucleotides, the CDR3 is TGCAGCGCCCGACCAGCGGCTAATGAAAAACTGTTTTTT. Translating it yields CSARPAANEKLFF.

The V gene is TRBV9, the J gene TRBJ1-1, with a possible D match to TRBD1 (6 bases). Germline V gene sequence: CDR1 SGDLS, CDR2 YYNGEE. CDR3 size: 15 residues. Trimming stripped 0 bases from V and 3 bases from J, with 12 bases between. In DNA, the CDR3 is TGTGCCAGCAGCGTAGGGGGGGGCAGGTACACTGAAGCTTTCTTT. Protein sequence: CASSVGGGRYTEAFF. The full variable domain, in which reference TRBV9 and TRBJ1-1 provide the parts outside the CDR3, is DSGVTQTPKHLITATGQRVTLRCSPRSGDLSVYWYQQSLDQGLQFLIQYYNGEERAKGNILERFSAQQFPDLHSELNLSSLELGDSALYFCASSVGGGRYTEAFFGQGTRLTVV.

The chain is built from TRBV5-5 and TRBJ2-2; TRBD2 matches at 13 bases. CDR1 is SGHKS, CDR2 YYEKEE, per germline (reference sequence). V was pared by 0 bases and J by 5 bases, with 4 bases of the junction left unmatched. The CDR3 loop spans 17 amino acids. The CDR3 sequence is CASSLVSLAGGTGELFF. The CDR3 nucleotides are TGTGCCAGCAGCTTGGTATCACTAGCGGGAGGGACCGGGGAGCTGTTTTTT.

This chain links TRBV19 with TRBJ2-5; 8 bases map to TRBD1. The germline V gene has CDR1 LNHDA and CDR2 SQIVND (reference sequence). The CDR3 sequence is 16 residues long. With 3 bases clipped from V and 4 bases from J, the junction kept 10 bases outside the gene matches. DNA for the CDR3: TGTGCCAGTAGTATTGGGGACAGGTCGTTTACAGAGACCCAGTACTTC. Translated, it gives CASSIGDRSFTETQYF.

CDR3: CASRRTDYTGELFF. The CDR3 DNA sequence: TGTGCCAGCAGGAGGACAGACTACACCGGGGAGCTGTTTTTT. V and J are TRBV2 and TRBJ2-2; tentative D call: TRBD1 (6 bases). Trimming pared 6 bases from V and 3 bases from J, leaving 11 bases between. The CDR3 extends over 14 amino acids. Germline V CDR1 and CDR2: SNHLY, FYNNEI.

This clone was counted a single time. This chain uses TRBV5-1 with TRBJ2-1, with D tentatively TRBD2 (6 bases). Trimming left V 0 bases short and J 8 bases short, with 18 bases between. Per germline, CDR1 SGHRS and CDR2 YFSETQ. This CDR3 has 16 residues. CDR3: CASSLAVAGPSDEQFF. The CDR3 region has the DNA TGCGCCAGCAGCTTGGCCGTCGCGGGACCTTCAGATGAGCAGTTCTTC.

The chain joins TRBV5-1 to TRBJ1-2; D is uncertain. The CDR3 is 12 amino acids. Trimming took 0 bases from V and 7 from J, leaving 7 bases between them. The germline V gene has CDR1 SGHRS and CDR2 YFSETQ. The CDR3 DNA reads TGCGCCAGCAGCTTGGAATCGGGTGGCTACACCTTC. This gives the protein CASSLESGGYTF.

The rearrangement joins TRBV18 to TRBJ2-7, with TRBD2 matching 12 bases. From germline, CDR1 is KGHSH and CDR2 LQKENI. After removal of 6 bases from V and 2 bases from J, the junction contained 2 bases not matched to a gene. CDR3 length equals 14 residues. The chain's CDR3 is CASSRTSGAYEQYF. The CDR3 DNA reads TGTGCCAGCTCCCGGACTAGCGGGGCCTACGAGCAGTACTTC.

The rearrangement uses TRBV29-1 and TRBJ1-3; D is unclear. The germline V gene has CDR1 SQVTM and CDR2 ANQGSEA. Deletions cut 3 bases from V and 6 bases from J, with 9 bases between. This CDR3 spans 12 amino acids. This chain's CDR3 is CSVETPENTIYF. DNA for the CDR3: TGCAGCGTTGAGACACCCGAAAACACCATATATTTT.

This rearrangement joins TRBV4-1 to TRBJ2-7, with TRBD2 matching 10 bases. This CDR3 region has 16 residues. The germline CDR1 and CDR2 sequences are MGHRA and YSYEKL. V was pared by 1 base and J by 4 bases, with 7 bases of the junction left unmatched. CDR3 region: CASSQAEDSGGYEQYF. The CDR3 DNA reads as TGCGCCAGCAGCCAAGCAGAGGATAGCGGGGGGTACGAGCAGTACTTC.

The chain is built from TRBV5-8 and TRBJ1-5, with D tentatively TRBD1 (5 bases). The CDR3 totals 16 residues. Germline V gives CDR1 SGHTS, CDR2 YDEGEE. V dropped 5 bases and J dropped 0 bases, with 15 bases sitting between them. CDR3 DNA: TGTGCCAGCAGTTCCCGACTAGGGGATAGCAATCAGCCCCAGCATTTT. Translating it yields CASSSRLGDSNQPQHF.

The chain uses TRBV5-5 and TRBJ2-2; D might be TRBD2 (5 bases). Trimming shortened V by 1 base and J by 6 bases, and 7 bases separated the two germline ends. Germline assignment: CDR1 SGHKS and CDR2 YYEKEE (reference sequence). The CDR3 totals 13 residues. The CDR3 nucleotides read TGTGCCAGCAGCTTGCTAGCTCCCGGGGAGCTGTTTTTT. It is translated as CASSLLAPGELFF.

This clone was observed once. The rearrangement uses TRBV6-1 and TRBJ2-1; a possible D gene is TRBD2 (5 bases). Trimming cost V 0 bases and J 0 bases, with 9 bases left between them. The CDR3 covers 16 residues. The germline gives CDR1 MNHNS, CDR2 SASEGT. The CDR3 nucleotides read TGTGCCAGCAGTGAAGCCGGGGTCAGCTCCTACAATGAGCAGTTCTTC. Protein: CASSEAGVSSYNEQFF.

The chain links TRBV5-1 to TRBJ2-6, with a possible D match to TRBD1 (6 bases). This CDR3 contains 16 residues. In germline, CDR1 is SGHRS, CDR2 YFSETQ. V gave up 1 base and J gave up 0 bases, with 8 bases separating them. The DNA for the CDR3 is TGCGCCAGCAGCTTGACAGGGAGCTCTGGGGCCAACGTCCTGACTTTC. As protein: CASSLTGSSGANVLTF.

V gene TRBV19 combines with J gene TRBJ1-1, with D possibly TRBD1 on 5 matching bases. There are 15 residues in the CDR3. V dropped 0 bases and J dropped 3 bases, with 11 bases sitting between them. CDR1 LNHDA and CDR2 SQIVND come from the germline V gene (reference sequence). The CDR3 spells CASSIDHRLDTEAFF. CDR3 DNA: TGTGCCAGTAGTATAGATCACAGGTTGGACACTGAAGCTTTCTTT.

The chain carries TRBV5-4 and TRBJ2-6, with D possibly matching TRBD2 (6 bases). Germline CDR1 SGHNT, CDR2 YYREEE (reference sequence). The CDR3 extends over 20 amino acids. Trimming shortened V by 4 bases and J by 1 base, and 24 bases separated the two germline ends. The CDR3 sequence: CASSRGVRSGLGSGANVLTF. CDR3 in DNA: TGTGCCAGCAGCCGCGGGGTTCGTAGCGGCCTGGGGTCTGGGGCCAACGTCCTGACTTTC.